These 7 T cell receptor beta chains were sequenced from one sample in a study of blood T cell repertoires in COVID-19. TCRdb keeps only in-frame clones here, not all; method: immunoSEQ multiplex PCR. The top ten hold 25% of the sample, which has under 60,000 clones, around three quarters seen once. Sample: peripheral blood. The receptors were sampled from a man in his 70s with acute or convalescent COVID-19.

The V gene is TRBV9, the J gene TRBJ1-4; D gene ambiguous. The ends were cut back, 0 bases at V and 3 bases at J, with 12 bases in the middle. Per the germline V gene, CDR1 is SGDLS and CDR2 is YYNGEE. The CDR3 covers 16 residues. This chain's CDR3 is CASSVGAQNSNEKLFF. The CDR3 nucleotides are TGTGCCAGCAGCGTAGGGGCACAGAACTCTAATGAAAAACTGTTTTTT. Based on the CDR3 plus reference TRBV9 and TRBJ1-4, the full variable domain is DSGVTQTPKHLITATGQRVTLRCSPRSGDLSVYWYQQSLDQGLQFLIQYYNGEERAKGNILERFSAQQFPDLHSELNLSSLELGDSALYFCASSVGAQNSNEKLFFGSGTQLSVL.

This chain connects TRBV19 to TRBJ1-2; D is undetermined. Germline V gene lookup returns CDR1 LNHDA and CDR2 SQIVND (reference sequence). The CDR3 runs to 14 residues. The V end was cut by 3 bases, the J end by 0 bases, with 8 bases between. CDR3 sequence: CASSITPTNYGYTF. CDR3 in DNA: TGTGCCAGTAGTATTACACCGACTAACTATGGCTACACCTTC.

CDR3 protein: CASRESGGSYSYEQYF. The CDR3 DNA follows: TGTGCCAGCAGAGAGAGCGGGGGTTCGTACTCCTACGAGCAGTACTTC. The chain links TRBV19 to TRBJ2-7, with 8 bases aligning to TRBD2. The length of the CDR3 is 16 residues. Germline V gene data show CDR1 as LNHDA and CDR2 as SQIVND (reference sequence). V lost 9 bases and J lost 0; bases outside the gene matches: 13.

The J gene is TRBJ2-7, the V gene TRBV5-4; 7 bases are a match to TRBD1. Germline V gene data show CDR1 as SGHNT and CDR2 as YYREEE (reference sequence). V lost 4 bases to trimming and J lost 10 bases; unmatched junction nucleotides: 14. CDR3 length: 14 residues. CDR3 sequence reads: CASSKDTGVPSQYF. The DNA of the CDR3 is TGTGCCAGCAGCAAGGACACAGGGGTCCCCTCCCAGTACTTC. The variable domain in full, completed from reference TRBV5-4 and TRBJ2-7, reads ETGVTQSPTHLIKTRGQQVTLRCSSQSGHNTVSWYQQALGQGPQFIFQYYREEENGRGNFPPRFSGLQFPNYSSELNVNALELDDSALYLCASSKDTGVPSQYFGPGTRLTVT.

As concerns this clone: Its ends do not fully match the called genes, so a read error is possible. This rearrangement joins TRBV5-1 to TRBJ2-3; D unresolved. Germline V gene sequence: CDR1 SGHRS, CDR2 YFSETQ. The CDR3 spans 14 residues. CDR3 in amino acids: CASSLGPSKDTQYF. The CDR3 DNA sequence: TGCGCCAGCAGCTTGGGTCCGAGCAAAGATACGCAGTATTTT.

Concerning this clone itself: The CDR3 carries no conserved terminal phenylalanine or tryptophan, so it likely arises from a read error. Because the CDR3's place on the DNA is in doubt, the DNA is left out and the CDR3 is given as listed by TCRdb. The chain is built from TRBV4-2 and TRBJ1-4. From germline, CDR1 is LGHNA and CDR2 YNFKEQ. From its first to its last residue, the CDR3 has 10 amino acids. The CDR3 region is CASSQVTTKA.

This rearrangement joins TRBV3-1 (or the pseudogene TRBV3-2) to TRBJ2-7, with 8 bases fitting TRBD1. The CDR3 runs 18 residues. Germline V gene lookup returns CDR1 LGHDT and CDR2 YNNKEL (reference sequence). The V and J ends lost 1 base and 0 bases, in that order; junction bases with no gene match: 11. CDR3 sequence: CASSQARAGTGRSYEQYF. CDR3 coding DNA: TGTGCCAGCAGCCAAGCCCGGGCGGGGACAGGACGCTCCTACGAGCAGTACTTC.